The 2 T cell receptor beta chains below all came from one sample that was sequenced in a study of cytomegalovirus exposure and HLA in healthy donors. PCR involved 60 Vbeta and 13 Jbeta primers. Sequenced by immunoSEQ multiplex PCR; TCRdb stores in-frame clones only, minus some. The data contain around 170,000 clones, approximately 80% of them singletons. Sequencing input: PBMCs. The source of these receptors is a woman in her forties or fifties in good health and CMV-seropositive.

The chain uses TRBV7-3 and TRBJ1-1; D unresolved. The CDR3 has 17 amino acids. V lost 3 bases, J lost 2 bases, and 19 bases lay in between. The germline V gene has CDR1 SGHTA and CDR2 FQGTGA. CDR3 residues: CASSFGPGGLPNTEAFF. The CDR3 region has the DNA TGTGCCAGCAGCTTTGGGCCCGGTGGGCTTCCTAACACTGAAGCTTTCTTT. Using reference TRBV7-3 and TRBJ1-1 for the parts outside the CDR3, the full variable domain is GAGVSQTPSNKVTEKGKYVELRCDPISGHTALYWYRQSLGQGPEFLIYFQGTGAADDSGLPNDRFFAVRPEGSVSTLKIQRTERGDSAVYLCASSFGPGGLPNTEAFFGQGTRLTVV.

The chain couples TRBV5-1 to TRBJ2-3, with 7 bases identical to TRBD2. The CDR3 runs to 15 residues. Trimming removed 1 base from V and 5 bases from J; junction bases left unmatched: 7. Per germline, CDR1 SGHRS and CDR2 YFSETQ. The CDR3, as DNA: TGCGCCAGCAGCTTGCGGGCGGGAGTAGGAGATACGCAGTATTTT. Residues: CASSLRAGVGDTQYF.